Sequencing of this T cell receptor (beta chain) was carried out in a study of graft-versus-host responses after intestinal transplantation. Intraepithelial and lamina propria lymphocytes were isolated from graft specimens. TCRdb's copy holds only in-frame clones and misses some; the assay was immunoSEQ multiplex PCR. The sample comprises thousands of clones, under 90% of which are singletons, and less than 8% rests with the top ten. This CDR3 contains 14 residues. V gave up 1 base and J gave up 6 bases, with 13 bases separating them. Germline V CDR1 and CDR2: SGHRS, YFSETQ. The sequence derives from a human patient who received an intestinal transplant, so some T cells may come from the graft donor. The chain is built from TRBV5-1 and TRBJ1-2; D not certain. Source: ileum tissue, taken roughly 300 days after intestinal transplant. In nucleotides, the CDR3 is TGCGCCAGCAGCTTGTACGGGGAGGCGAATGGCTACACCTTC. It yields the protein CASSLYGEANGYTF.